The clone carrying this T cell receptor beta chain was detected a few times. Its antigen is not known. Trimming shortened V by 0 bases and J by 8 bases, and 14 bases separated the two germline ends. The CDR3 length is 15 residues. Germline V gene sequence: CDR1 MNHEY, CDR2 SVGAGI. The data were produced by immunoSEQ multiplex PCR, yet TCRdb's version contains in-frame clones alone and is incomplete. This table holds about 91,000 clones, 85% to 90% found once. Autoimmune disease history or systemic immunosuppression disqualified patients. This sample is drawn from a study of OX40 agonist ivuxolimab in advanced cancers. Study-level background: Patients received the agonistic anti-OX40 (CD134) antibody ivuxolimab.

Study-wide findings and caveats: A proportion of nonresponders additionally exhibited low normalized T-cell clonal expansion. The study observed clonal expansion of CD4+ and CD8+ blood T cells by week 6 at 0.1 to 3.0 mg/kg.

This sequence was found in an adult with an advanced solid tumor such as melanoma, head and neck, liver or kidney cancer. The specimen comprised CD4+ or CD8+ T cells sorted from blood, sampled in a trial of the OX40 agonist ivuxolimab. V gene TRBV6-5 combines with J gene TRBJ2-1; no firm D call. CDR3 amino acids: CASSYSWPPRHEQFF. As DNA, the CDR3 is TGTGCCAGCAGTTACTCTTGGCCGCCCCGGCATGAGCAGTTCTTC.